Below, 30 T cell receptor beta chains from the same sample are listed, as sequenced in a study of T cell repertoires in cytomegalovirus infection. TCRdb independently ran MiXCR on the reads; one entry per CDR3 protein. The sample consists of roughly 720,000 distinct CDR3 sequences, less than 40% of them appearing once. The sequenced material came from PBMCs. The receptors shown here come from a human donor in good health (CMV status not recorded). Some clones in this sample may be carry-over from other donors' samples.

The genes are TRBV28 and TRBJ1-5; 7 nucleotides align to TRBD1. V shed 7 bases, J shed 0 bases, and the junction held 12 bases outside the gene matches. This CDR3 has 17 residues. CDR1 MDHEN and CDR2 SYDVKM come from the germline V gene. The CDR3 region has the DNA TGTGCCAGCACCTATGCAACAGGGGAGCTTAGCAATCAGCCCCAGCATTTT. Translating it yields CASTYATGELSNQPQHF.

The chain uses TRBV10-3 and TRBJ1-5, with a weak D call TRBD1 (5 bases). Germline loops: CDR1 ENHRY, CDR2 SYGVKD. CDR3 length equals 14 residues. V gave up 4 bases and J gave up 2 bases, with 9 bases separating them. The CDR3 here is CAISGPGGNQPQHF. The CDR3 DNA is TGTGCCATCAGTGGTCCGGGGGGCAATCAGCCCCAGCATTTT.

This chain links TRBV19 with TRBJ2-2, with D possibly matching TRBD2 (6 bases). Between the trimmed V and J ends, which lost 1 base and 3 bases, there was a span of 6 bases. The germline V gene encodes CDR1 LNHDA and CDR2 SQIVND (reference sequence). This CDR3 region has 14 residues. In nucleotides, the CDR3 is TGTGCCAGTAGTATAGCGGGAGACACCGGGGAGCTGTTTTTT. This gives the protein CASSIAGDTGELFF.

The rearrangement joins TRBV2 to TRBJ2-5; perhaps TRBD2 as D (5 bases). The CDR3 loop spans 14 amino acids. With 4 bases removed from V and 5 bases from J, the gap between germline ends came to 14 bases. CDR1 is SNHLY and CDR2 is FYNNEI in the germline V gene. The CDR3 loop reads CASSVVGVLETQYF. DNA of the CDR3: TGTGCCAGCAGTGTCGTCGGGGTGCTGGAGACCCAGTACTTC.

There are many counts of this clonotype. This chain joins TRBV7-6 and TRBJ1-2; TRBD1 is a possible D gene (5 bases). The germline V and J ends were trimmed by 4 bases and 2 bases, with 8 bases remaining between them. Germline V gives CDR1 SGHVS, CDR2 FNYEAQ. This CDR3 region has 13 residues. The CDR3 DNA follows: TGTGCCAGCAGCTCACAGGAGAACTATGGCTACACCTTC. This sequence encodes CASSSQENYGYTF.

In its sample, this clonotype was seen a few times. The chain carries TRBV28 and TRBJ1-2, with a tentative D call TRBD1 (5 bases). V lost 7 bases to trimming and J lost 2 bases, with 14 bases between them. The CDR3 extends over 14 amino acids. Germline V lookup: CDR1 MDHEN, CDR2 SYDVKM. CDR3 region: CASTLRDFNYGYTF. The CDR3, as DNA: TGTGCCAGCACCCTGCGGGACTTCAACTATGGCTACACCTTC.

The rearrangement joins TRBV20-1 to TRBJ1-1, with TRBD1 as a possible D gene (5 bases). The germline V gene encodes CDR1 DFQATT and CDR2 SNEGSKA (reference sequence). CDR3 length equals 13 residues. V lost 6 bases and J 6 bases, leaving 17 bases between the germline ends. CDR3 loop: CSALKRDDPEAFF. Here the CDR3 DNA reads TGCAGTGCCCTCAAACGGGACGACCCTGAAGCTTTCTTT.

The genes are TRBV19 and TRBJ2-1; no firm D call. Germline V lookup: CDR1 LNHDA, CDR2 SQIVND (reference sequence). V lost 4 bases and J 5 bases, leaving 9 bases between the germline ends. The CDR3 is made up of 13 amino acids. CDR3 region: CASSTLDNNEQFF. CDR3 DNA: TGTGCCAGTAGTACTCTTGACAACAATGAGCAGTTCTTC.

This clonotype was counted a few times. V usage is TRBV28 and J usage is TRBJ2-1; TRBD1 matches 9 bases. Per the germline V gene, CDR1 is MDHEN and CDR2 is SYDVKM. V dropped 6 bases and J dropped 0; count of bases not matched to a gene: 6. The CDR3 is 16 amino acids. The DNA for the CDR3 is TGTGCCAGCAGGGGACAGGGTGGGGGCTCCTACAATGAGCAGTTCTTC. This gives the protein CASRGQGGGSYNEQFF.

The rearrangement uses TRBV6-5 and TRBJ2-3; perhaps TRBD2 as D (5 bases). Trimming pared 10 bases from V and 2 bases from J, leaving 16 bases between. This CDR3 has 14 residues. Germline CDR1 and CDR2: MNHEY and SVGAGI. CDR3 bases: TGTGCCAACAGCTGGACGGAGGACACAGATACGCAGTATTTT. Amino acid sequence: CANSWTEDTDTQYF.

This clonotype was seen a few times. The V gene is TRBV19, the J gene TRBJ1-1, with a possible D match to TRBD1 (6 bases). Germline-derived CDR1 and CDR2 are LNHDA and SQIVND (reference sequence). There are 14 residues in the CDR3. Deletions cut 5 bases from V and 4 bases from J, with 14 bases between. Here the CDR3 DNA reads TGTGCCAGTAGTGCAAACAGGGTTGCCACTGAAGCTTTCTTT. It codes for CASSANRVATEAFF. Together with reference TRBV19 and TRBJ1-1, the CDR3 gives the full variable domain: DGGITQSPKYLFRKEGQNVTLSCEQNLNHDAMYWYRQDPGQGLRLIYYSQIVNDFQKGDIAEGYSVSREKKESFPLTVTSAQKNPTAFYLCASSANRVATEAFFGQGTRLTVV.

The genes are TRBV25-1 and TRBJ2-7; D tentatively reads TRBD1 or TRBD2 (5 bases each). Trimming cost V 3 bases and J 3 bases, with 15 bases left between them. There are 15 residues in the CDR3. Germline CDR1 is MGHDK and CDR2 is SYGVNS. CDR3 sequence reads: CASSELGVGYYEQYF. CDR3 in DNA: TGTGCCAGCAGTGAGCTGGGGGTCGGATACTACGAGCAGTACTTC.

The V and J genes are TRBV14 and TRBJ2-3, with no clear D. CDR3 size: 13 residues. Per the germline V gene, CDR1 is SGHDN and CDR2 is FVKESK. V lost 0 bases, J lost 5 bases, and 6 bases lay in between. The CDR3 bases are TGTGCCAGCAGCCAAGATCGGGTAGATACGCAGTATTTT. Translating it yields CASSQDRVDTQYF.

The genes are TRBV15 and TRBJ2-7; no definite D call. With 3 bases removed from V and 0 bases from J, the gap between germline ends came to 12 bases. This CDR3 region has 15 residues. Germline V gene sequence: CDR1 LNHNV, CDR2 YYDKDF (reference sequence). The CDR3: CATSRRTLSSYEQYF. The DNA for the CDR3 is TGTGCCACCAGCAGGAGGACGCTTAGCTCCTACGAGCAGTACTTC.

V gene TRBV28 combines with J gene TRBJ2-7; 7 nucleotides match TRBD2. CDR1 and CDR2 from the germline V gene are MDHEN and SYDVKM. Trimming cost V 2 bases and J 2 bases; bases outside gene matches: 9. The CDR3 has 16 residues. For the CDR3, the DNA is TGTGCCAGCAGTTTAATTGCGGGGGACCCTACCTACGAGCAGTACTTC. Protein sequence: CASSLIAGDPTYEQYF.

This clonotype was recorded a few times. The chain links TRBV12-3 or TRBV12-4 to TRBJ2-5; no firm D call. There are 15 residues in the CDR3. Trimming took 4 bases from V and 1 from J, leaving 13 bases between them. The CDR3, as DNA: TGTGCCAGCAGTTACTTTGCGGCGTCCCAAGAGACCCAGTACTTC. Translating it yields CASSYFAASQETQYF.

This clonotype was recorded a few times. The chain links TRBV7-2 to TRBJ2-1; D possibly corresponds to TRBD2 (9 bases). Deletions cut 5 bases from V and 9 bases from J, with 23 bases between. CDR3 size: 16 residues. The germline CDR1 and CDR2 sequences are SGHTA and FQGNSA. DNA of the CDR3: TGTGCCAGCAGCCCCCCAGGGGGCGGGAGGGGACTTGAGCAGTTCTTC. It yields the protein CASSPPGGGRGLEQFF.

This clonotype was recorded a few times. The CDR3 is CASRPYPSESTDTQYF. The CDR3 bases are TGTGCCAGCAGGCCTTACCCTAGCGAAAGCACAGATACGCAGTATTTT. This chain connects TRBV6-5 to TRBJ2-3, with a tentative D call TRBD2 (6 bases). Germline V gene lookup returns CDR1 MNHEY and CDR2 SVGAGI. This CDR3 is 16 amino acids long. Trimming took off 6 bases at V and 0 bases at J, with 16 bases between the two ends.

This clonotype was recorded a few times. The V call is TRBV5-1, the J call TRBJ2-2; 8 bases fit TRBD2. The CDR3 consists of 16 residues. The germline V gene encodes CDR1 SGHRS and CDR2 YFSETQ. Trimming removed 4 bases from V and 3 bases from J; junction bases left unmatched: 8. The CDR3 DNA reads TGCGCCAGCAGCGCTTTAGCGGGGCCGCACACCGGGGAGCTGTTTTTT. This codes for CASSALAGPHTGELFF.

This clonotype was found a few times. CDR3 in amino acids: CASLPSGRQNIQYF. The CDR3 coding sequence is TGTGCCAGCCTACCTAGCGGACGACAAAACATTCAGTACTTC. The chain is built from TRBV6-6 and TRBJ2-4; TRBD2 agrees at 7 bases. The CDR3 totals 14 residues. The ends lost 8 bases at V and 5 bases at J; junction bases unmatched: 9. Germline V gene lookup returns CDR1 MNHNY and CDR2 SVGAGI (reference sequence).

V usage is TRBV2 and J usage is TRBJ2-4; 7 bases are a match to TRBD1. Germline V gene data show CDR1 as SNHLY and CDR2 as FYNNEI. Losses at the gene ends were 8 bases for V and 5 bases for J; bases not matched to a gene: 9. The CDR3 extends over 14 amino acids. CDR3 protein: CASRETGAENIQYF. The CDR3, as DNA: TGTGCCAGCCGGGAAACAGGGGCCGAAAACATTCAGTACTTC. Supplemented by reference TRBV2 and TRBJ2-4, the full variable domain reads EPEVTQTPSHQVTQMGQEVILRCVPISNHLYFYWYRQILGQKVEFLVSFYNNEISEKSEIFDDQFSVERPDGSNFTLKIRSTKLEDSAMYFCASRETGAENIQYFGAGTRLSVL.

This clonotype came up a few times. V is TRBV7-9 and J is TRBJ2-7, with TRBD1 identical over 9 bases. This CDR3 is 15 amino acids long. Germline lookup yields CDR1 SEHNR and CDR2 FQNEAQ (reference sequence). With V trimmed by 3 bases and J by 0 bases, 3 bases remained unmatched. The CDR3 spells CASSLGQGPSYEQYF. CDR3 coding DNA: TGTGCCAGCAGCTTGGGACAGGGTCCCTCCTACGAGCAGTACTTC.

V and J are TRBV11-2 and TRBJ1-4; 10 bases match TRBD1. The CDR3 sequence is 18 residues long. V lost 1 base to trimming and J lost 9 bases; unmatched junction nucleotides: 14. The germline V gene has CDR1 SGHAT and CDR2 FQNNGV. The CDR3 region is CASSLAASGGQGRQKLFF. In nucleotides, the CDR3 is TGTGCCAGCAGCTTAGCAGCATCCGGGGGACAGGGGAGACAAAAACTGTTTTTT.

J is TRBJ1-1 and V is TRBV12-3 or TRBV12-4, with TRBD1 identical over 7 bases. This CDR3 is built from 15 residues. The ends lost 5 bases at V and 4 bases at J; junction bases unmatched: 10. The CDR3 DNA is TGTGCCAGCAGTCTTAGACAGGGAGGTCGCACTGAAGCTTTCTTT. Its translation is CASSLRQGGRTEAFF.

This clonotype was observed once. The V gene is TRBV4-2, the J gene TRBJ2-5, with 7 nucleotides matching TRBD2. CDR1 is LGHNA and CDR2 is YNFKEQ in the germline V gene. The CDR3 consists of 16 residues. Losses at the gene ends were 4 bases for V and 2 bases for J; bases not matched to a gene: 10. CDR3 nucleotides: TGTGCCAGCAGCCCGGGGCCTGGGGGGGGACAAGAGACCCAGTACTTC. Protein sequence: CASSPGPGGGQETQYF.

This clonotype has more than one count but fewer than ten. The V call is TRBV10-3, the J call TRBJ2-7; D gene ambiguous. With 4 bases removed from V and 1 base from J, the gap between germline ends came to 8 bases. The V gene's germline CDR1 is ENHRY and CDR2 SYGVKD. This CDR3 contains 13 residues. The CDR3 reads CAISVTDSYEQYF. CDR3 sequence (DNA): TGTGCCATCAGTGTCACAGATTCCTACGAGCAGTACTTC.

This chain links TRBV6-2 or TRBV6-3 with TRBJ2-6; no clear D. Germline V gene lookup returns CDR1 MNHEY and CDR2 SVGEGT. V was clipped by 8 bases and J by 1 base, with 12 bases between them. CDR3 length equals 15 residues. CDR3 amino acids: CASFLPGSGANVLTF. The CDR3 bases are TGTGCCAGCTTCCTCCCGGGTTCTGGGGCCAACGTCCTGACTTTC.

CDR3 sequence (DNA): TGTGCCAGTAGTACTGGACACCTCTATGGCTACACCTTC. It codes for CASSTGHLYGYTF. This chain uses TRBV19 with TRBJ1-2; maybe TRBD1 (5 bases). Germline V CDR1 and CDR2: LNHDA, SQIVND (reference sequence). The V end lost 4 bases, the J end lost 4 bases, and 10 bases lay between the germline ends. The CDR3 is made up of 13 amino acids.

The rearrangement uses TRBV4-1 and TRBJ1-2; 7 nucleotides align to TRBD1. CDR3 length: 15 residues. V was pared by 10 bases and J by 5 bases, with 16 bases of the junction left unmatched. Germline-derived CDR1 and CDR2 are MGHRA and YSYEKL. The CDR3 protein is CATREEGGGLYGYTF. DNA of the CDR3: TGCGCCACCCGAGAGGAAGGGGGCGGTCTGTATGGCTACACCTTC.

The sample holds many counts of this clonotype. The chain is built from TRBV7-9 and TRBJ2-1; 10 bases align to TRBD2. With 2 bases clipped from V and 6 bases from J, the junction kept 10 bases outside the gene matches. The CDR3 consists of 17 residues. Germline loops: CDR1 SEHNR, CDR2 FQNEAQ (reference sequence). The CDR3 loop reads CASSLFPVLAGVNEQFF. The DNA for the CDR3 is TGTGCCAGCAGCTTATTCCCAGTGCTAGCGGGGGTCAATGAGCAGTTCTTC.